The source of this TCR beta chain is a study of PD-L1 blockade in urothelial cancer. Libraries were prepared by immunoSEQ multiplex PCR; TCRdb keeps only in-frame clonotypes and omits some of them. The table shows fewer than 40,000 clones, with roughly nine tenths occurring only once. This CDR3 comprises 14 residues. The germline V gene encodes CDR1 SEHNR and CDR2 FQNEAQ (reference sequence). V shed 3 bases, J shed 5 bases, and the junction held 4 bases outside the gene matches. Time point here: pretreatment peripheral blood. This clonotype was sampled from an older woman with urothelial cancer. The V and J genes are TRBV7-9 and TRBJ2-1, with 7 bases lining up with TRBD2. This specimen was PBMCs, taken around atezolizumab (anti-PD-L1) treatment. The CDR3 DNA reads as TGTGCCAGCAGCTTGGTACTAGCGAACAATGAGCAGTTCTTC. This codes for CASSLVLANNEQFF.